This T cell receptor (beta chain) comes out of a study of early T cells in non-severe SARS-CoV-2 infection. The CDR3 contains 19 residues. The V gene end was trimmed by 2 bases and the J gene end by 4 bases; junction bases not matched to a gene: 19. Germline values: CDR1 SEHNR, CDR2 FQNEAQ (reference sequence). TCRdb re-derived calls from the 5' RACE reads in MiXCR, one entry per CDR3 protein. The table has some 76,000 distinct CDR3 sequences, 15% seen once. This receptor was taken from an adult who was a healthcare worker with PCR-confirmed SARS-CoV-2 infection or an uninfected control (not recorded which). Input material: whole blood. J is TRBJ1-1 and V is TRBV7-9; TRBD1 matches at 7 bases. The CDR3 coding sequence is TGTGCCAGCAGCTTATCCGCGGGACAGCACAACCTTCTGGGCACTGAAGCTTTCTTT. Its protein is CASSLSAGQHNLLGTEAFF.